The 8 T cell receptor beta chains given below trace back to one sample, sequenced in a study of cytomegalovirus exposure and HLA in healthy donors. In the PCR, 60 Vbeta and 13 Jbeta primers were used. Assay used: immunoSEQ multiplex PCR; TCRdb lists only in-frame clones, some missing. In the table there are about 170,000 clones, roughly four fifths of which are singletons. What was sequenced was PBMCs. These receptor sequences come from a girl aged 2-10 years in good health and CMV-seropositive.

V gene TRBV15 combines with J gene TRBJ2-3; 12 bases align to TRBD2. Looked up from germline, CDR1 is LNHNV and CDR2 is YYDKDF (reference sequence). The CDR3 runs 16 residues. Trimming took 5 bases from V and 4 from J; bases not matched to a gene: 7. The CDR3 spells CATSVLAGGLSDTQYF. The CDR3 nucleotides read TGTGCCACCAGCGTACTAGCGGGAGGTCTGTCAGATACGCAGTATTTT.

This clone was detected once. The rearrangement joins TRBV2 to TRBJ2-3; TRBD2 agrees at 15 bases. With 0 bases clipped from V and 7 bases from J, the junction kept 8 bases outside the gene matches. The CDR3 has 18 residues. Germline loops: CDR1 SNHLY, CDR2 FYNNEI. The CDR3 sequence is CASSEAPGLAGGGNTQYF. For the CDR3, the DNA is TGTGCCAGCAGTGAAGCCCCGGGACTAGCGGGAGGAGGGAATACGCAGTATTTT.

The chain couples TRBV5-1 to TRBJ2-7, with a possible D match to TRBD1 (6 bases). V lost 0 bases, J lost 3 bases, and 10 bases lay in between. Germline lookup yields CDR1 SGHRS and CDR2 YFSETQ. The length of the CDR3 is 14 residues. CDR3 DNA: TGCGCCAGCAGCTTGGCTGGGGACATCTACGAGCAGTACTTC. It specifies CASSLAGDIYEQYF.

The chain combines TRBV18 with TRBJ2-2; a possible D gene is TRBD2 (6 bases). CDR1 is KGHSH, CDR2 LQKENI, per germline. V was cut by 8 bases and J by 4 bases, with 20 bases left in between. This CDR3 region has 16 residues. The chain's CDR3 is CASALSGAAVTGELFF. As DNA, the CDR3 is TGTGCCAGCGCACTTAGCGGAGCGGCGGTCACCGGGGAGCTGTTTTTT.

This chain joins TRBV5-4 and TRBJ2-7; tentative D call: TRBD1 (5 bases). There are 15 residues in the CDR3. Trimming left V 4 bases short and J 0 bases short, with 14 bases between. CDR1 SGHNT and CDR2 YYREEE come from the germline V gene (reference sequence). Here the CDR3 reads CASSPSPTVSYEQYF. The CDR3 bases are TGTGCCAGCAGCCCCTCTCCGACAGTCTCCTACGAGCAGTACTTC.

The rearrangement joins TRBV15 to TRBJ2-7; TRBD2 might be the D (5 bases). Germline V gene data show CDR1 as LNHNV and CDR2 as YYDKDF (reference sequence). The CDR3 sequence is 14 residues long. Between the trimmed V and J ends, which lost 0 bases and 0 bases, there was a span of 6 bases. CDR3 amino acids: CATSRERVSYEQYF. CDR3 coding DNA: TGTGCCACCAGCAGAGAGCGGGTCTCCTACGAGCAGTACTTC.

The J gene is TRBJ2-5, the V gene TRBV2; 11 nucleotides line up with TRBD2. J lost 4 bases, V lost 0 bases, and 16 bases had no gene match. This CDR3 contains 20 residues. Germline assignment: CDR1 SNHLY and CDR2 FYNNEI. CDR3 in amino acids: CASSEAYPGTSGVGRETQYF. The CDR3 DNA is TGTGCCAGCAGTGAAGCATACCCCGGGACTAGCGGAGTAGGGCGAGAGACCCAGTACTTC. Filled out from reference TRBV2 and TRBJ2-5, the complete variable domain reads EPEVTQTPSHQVTQMGQEVILRCVPISNHLYFYWYRQILGQKVEFLVSFYNNEISEKSEIFDDQFSVERPDGSNFTLKIRSTKLEDSAMYFCASSEAYPGTSGVGRETQYFGPGTRLLVL.

The rearrangement uses TRBV13 and TRBJ2-1, with TRBD2 identical over 13 bases. Germline CDR1 is PRHDT and CDR2 is FYEKMQ (reference sequence). Germline trimming cut 5 bases from V and 1 base from J; bases unmatched to any gene: 11. There are 19 residues in the CDR3. The CDR3 region is CASSRRLAGGFASYNEQFF. Here the CDR3 DNA reads TGTGCCAGCAGCAGGAGACTAGCGGGGGGCTTTGCGTCCTACAATGAGCAGTTCTTC.